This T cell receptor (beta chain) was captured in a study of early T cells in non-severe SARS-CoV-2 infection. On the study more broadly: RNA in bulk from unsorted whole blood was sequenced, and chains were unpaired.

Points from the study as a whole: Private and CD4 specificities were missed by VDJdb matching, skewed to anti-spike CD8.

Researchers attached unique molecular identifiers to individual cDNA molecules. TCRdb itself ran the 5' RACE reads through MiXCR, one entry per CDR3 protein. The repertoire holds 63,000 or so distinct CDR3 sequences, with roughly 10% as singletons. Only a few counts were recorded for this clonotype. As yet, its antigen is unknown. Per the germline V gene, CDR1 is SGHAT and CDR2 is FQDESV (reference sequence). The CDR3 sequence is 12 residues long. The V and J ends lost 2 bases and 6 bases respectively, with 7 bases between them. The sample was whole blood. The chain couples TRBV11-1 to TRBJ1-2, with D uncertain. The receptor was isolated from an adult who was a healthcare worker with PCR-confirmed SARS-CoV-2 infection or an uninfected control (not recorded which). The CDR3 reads CASSLTGDGYTF. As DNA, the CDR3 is TGTGCCAGCAGCTTAACGGGCGATGGCTACACCTTC.